This T cell receptor (beta chain) was recorded in a study of T cells in narcolepsy. About the study: Patients with NT1 or NT2 and healthy control donors were enrolled. Findings and limits, study-wide: Autoreactive clonotypes reportedly recurred in blood of same and different patients, not controls. Autoreactive HCRT-specific and TRIB2-specific clonotypes were marked in same-patient CSF-versus-blood CD4+ comparisons. Autoreactive clone sequences were missing from some blood memory CD4+ repertoires.

Germline CDR1 reads SGHNT; CDR2 reads YENEEA. Trimming took off 4 bases at V and 5 bases at J, with 7 bases between the two ends. The CDR3 runs to 12 residues. Sequencing was performed with immunoSEQ multiplex PCR; in TCRdb, only in-frame clones are kept and a portion is missing. The profile shows 30,000 to 40,000 clones, 70% to 85% of them singletons. Remarks on this clone: Its matching antigen is unknown.

The sequencing sample was made of memory (CD45RA-) CD4+ T cells from blood. The chain links TRBV11-3 to TRBJ2-3; tentatively, D is TRBD2 (6 bases). This receptor was identified in a human donor in good health. CDR3 nucleotides: TGTGCCAGCAGCTCCGGGGGAGATACGCAGTATTTT. Its translation is CASSSGGDTQYF.